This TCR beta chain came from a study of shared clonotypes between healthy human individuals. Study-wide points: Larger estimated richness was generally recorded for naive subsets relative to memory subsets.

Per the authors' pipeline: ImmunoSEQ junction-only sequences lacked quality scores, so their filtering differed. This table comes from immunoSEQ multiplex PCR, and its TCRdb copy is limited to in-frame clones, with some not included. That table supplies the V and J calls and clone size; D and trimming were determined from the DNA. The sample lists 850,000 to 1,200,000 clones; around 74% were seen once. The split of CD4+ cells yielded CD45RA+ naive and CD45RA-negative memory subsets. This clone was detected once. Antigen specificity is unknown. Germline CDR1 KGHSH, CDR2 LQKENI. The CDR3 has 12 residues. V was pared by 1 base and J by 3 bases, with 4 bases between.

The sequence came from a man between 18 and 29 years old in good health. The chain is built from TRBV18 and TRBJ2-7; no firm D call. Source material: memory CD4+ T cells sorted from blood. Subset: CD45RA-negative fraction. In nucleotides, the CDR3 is TGTGCCAGCTCACCACAGAACTACGAGCAGTACTTC. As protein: CASSPQNYEQYF.